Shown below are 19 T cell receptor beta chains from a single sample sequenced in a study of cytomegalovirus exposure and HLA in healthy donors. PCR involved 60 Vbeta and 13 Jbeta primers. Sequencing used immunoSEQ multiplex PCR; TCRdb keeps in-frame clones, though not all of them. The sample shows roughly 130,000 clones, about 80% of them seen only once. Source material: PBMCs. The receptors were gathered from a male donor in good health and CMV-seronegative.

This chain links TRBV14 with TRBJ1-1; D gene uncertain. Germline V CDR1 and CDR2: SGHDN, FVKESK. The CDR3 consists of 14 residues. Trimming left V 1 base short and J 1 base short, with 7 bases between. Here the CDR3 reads CASSQVRRNTEAFF. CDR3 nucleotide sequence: TGTGCCAGCAGCCAAGTTCGTCGGAACACTGAAGCTTTCTTT. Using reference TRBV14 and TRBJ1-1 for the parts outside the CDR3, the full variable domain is EAGVTQFPSHSVIEKGQTVTLRCDPISGHDNLYWYRRVMGKEIKFLLHFVKESKQDESGMPNNRFLAERTGGTYSTLKVQPAELEDSGVYFCASSQVRRNTEAFFGQGTRLTVV.

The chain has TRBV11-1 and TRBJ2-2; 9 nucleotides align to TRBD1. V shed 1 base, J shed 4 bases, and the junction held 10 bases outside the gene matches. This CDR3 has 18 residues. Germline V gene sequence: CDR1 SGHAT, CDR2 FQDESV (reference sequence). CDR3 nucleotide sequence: TGTGCCAGCAGCTTAGTAGGGACAGGGACTCACCTCACCGGGGAGCTGTTTTTT. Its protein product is CASSLVGTGTHLTGELFF.

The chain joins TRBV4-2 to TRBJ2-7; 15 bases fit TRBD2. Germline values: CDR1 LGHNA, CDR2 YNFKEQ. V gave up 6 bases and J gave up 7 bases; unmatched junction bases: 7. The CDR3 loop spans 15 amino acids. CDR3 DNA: TGTGCCAGCAGTCCCGGGACTAGCGGGAGGAGGGAGCAGTACTTC. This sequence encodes CASSPGTSGRREQYF.

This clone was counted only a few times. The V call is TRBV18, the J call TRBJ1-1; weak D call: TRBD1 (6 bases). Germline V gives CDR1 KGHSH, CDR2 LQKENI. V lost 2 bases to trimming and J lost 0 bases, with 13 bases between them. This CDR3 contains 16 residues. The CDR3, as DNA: TGTGCCAGCTCACCAGGGACACTGGTAATGAACACTGAAGCTTTCTTT. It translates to CASSPGTLVMNTEAFF.

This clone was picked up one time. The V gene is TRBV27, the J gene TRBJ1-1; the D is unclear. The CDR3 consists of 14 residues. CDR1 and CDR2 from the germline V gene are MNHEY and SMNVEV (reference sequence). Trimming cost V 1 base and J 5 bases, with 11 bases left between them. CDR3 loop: CASSLFPEVTEAFF. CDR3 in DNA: TGTGCCAGCAGTTTATTCCCGGAGGTAACTGAAGCTTTCTTT.

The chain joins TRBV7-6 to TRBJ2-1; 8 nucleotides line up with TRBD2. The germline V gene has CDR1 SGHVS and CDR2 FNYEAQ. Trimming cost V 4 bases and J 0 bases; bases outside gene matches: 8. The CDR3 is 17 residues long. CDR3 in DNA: TGTGCCAGCAGCTCCACTAGCGGAGGGGGCTCCTACAATGAGCAGTTCTTC. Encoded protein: CASSSTSGGGSYNEQFF.

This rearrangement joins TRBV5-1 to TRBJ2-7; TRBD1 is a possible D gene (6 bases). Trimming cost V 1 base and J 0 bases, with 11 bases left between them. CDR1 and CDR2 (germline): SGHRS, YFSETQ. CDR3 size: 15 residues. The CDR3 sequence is CASSLSDRSSYEQYF. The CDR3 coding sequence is TGCGCCAGCAGCTTGTCCGACAGGAGCTCCTACGAGCAGTACTTC.

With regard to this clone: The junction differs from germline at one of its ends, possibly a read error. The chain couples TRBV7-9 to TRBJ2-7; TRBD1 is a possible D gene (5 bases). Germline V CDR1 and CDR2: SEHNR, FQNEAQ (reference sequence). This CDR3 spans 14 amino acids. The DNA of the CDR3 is TGTTCCAGCAGCTTAGTCGGCAGGGTCTACGAGCAGTACTTC. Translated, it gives CSSSLVGRVYEQYF.

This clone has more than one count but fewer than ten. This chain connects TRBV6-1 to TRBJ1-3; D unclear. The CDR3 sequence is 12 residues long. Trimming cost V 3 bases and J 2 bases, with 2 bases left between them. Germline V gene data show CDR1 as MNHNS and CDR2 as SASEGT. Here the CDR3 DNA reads TGTGCCAGCAGTGACACTGGAAACACCATATATTTT. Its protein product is CASSDTGNTIYF.

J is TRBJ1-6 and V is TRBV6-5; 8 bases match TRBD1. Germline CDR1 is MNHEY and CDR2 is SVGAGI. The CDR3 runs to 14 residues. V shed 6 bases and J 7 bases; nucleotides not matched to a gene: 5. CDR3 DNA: TGTGCCAGCAGCACACAGGGGGAAAATTCACCCCTCCACTTT. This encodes CASSTQGENSPLHF.

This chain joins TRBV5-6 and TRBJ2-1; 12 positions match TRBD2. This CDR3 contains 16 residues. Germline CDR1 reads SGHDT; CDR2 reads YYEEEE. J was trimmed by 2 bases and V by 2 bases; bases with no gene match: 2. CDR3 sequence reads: CASSLTSGGTYNEQFF. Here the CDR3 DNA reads TGTGCCAGCAGCTTAACTAGCGGGGGGACCTACAATGAGCAGTTCTTC. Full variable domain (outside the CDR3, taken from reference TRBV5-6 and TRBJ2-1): DAGVTQSPTHLIKTRGQQVTLRCSPKSGHDTVSWYQQALGQGPQFIFQYYEEEERQRGNFPDRFSGHQFPNYSSELNVNALLLGDSALYLCASSLTSGGTYNEQFFGPGTRLTVL.

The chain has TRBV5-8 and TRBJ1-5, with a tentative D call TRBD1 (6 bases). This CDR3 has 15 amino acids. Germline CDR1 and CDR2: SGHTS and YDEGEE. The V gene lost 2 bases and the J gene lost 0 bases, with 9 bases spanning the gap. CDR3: CASSLQGYSNQPQHF. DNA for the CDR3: TGTGCCAGCAGCTTACAGGGATATAGCAATCAGCCCCAGCATTTT.

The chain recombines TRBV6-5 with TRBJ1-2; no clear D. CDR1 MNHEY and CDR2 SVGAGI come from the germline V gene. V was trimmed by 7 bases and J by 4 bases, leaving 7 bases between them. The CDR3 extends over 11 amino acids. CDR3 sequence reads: CASTSSYGYTF. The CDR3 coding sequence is TGTGCCAGCACAAGTAGCTATGGCTACACCTTC.

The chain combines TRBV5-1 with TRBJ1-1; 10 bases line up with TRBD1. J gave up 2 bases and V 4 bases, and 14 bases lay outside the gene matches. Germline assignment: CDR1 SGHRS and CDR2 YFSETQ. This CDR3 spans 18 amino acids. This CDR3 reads CASSPLITGQGINTEAFF. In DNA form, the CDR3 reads TGCGCCAGCAGCCCCCTGATTACGGGACAGGGGATAAACACTGAAGCTTTCTTT.

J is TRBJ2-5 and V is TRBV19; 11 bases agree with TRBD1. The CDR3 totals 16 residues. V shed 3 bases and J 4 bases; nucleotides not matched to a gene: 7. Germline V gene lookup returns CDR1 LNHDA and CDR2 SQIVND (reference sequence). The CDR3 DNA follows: TGTGCCAGTAGTATCGGCGGGACAGGGGGTCGAGAGACCCAGTACTTC. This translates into CASSIGGTGGRETQYF.

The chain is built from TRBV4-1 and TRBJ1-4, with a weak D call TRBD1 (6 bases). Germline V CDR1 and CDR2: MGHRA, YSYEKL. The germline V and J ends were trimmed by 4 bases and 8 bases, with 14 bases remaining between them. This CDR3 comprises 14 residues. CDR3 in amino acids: CASSLTGLEEKLFF. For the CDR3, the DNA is TGCGCCAGCAGCCTGACAGGATTAGAAGAAAAACTGTTTTTT.

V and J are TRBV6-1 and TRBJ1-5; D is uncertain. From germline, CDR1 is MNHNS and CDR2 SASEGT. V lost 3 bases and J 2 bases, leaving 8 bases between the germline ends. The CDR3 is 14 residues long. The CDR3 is CASSDSYGNQPQHF. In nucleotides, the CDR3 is TGTGCCAGCAGTGACTCTTATGGCAATCAGCCCCAGCATTTT.

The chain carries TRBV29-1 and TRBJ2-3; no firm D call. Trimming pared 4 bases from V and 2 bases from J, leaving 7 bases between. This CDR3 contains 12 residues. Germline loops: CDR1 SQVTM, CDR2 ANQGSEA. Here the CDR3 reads CSVGAVTDTQYF. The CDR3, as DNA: TGCAGCGTTGGGGCTGTCACAGATACGCAGTATTTT.

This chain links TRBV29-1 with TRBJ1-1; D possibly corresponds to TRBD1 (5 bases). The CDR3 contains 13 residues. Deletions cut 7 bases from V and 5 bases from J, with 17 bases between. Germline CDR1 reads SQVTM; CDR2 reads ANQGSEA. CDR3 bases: TGCAGCGCGGAAATACAGGAGGGGACTGAAGCTTTCTTT. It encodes CSAEIQEGTEAFF.